The clone carrying this T cell receptor beta chain occurred many times. Its antigen remains unknown. This sample was included in a study of T cells in Graves' hyperthyroidism and ophthalmopathy. Regions amplified from RNA transcripts were the TCR beta CDR3 regions. HTBI primers drove first-round RT-PCR of the TCR CDR3. TCRdb passed the multiplex PCR reads through MiXCR, listing each CDR3 protein once. The data show roughly 560,000 distinct CDR3 sequences, around 15% seen once. Study-level results: Ophthalmopathy cases were set apart from stable hyperthyroidism by a 13 V-J model. Most expanded thyroid clonotypes above 0.001 also appeared in blood.

The origin of this receptor is a woman aged 40 to 50 with Graves' ophthalmopathy. The sequenced sample was blood.

CDR3 sequence (DNA): TGCAGTGCTAGAGTCCCTAAGGACAGATACGAGCAGTACTTC. It is translated as CSARVPKDRYEQYF. The J gene is TRBJ2-7, the V gene TRBV20-1; D may be TRBD1 (6 bases). Trimming removed 1 base at V and 4 bases at J, with 14 bases between. This CDR3 region has 14 residues. CDR1 is DFQATT, CDR2 SNEGSKA, per germline (reference sequence).